This TCR beta chain was sequenced in a study of T cells in Graves' hyperthyroidism and ophthalmopathy. General study results and limits: Stable hyperthyroidism was separated from ophthalmopathy by a model based on 13 V-J features. Blood also held most thyroid clonotypes expanded beyond 0.001.

There were TCR beta CDR3 regions amplified from RNA transcripts. HTBI primers were the set used in a first-round RT-PCR of the TCR CDR3. One entry per CDR3 protein, called by TCRdb with MiXCR from the multiplex PCR reads. The sample contains 400,000 to 500,000 distinct CDR3 sequences, roughly 15% of which appear only once. On this clonotype itself: The antigen remains undetermined.

CDR1 and CDR2 (germline): SEHNR, FQNEAQ (reference sequence). The germline V and J ends were trimmed by 7 bases and 7 bases, with 6 bases remaining between them. The CDR3 extends over 10 amino acids. Researchers barred patients who had uncontrolled infection, other autoimmune disease, pregnancy or lactation. Each 10 ml fresh peripheral blood draw supplied the PBMCs. The clonotype comes from a woman between 18 and 29 years old with Graves' hyperthyroidism. Specimen: blood. The chain couples TRBV7-9 to TRBJ2-3; D call uncertain. CDR3 amino acids: CASTSNTQYF. Written as DNA, the CDR3 is TGTGCCAGCACCTCAAATACGCAGTATTTT.